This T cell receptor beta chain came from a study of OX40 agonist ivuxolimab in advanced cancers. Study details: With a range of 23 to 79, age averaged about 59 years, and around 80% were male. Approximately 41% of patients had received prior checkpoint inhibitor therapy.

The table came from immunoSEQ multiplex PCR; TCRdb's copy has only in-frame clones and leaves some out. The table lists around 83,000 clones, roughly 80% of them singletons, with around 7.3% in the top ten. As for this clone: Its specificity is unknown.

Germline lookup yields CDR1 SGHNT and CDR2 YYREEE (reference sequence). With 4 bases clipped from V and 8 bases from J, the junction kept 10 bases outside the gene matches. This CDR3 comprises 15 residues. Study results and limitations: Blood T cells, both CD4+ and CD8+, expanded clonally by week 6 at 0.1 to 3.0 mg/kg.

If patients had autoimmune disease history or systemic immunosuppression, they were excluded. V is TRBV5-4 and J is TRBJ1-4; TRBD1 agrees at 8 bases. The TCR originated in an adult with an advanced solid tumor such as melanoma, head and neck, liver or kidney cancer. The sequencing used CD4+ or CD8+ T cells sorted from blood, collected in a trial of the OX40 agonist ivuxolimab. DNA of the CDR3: TGTGCCAGCAGCGCGTCCACAGGGGGAGGAGAAAAACTGTTTTTT. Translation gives CASSASTGGGEKLFF. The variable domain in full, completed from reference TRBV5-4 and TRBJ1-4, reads ETGVTQSPTHLIKTRGQQVTLRCSSQSGHNTVSWYQQALGQGPQFIFQYYREEENGRGNFPPRFSGLQFPNYSSELNVNALELDDSALYLCASSASTGGGEKLFFGSGTQLSVL.